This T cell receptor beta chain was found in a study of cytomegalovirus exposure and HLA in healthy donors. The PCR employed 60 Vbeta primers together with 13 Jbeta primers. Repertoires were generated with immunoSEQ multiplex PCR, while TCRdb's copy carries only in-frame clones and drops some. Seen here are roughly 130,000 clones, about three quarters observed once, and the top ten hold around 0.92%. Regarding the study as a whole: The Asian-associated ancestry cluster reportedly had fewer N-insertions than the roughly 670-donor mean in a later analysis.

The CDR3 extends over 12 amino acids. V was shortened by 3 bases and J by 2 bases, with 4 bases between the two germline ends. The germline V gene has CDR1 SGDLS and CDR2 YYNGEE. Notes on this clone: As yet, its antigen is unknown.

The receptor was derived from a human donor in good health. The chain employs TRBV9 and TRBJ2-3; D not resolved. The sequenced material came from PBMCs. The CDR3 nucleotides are TGTGCCAGCAGCGGAGACACAGATACGCAGTATTTT. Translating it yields CASSGDTDTQYF.